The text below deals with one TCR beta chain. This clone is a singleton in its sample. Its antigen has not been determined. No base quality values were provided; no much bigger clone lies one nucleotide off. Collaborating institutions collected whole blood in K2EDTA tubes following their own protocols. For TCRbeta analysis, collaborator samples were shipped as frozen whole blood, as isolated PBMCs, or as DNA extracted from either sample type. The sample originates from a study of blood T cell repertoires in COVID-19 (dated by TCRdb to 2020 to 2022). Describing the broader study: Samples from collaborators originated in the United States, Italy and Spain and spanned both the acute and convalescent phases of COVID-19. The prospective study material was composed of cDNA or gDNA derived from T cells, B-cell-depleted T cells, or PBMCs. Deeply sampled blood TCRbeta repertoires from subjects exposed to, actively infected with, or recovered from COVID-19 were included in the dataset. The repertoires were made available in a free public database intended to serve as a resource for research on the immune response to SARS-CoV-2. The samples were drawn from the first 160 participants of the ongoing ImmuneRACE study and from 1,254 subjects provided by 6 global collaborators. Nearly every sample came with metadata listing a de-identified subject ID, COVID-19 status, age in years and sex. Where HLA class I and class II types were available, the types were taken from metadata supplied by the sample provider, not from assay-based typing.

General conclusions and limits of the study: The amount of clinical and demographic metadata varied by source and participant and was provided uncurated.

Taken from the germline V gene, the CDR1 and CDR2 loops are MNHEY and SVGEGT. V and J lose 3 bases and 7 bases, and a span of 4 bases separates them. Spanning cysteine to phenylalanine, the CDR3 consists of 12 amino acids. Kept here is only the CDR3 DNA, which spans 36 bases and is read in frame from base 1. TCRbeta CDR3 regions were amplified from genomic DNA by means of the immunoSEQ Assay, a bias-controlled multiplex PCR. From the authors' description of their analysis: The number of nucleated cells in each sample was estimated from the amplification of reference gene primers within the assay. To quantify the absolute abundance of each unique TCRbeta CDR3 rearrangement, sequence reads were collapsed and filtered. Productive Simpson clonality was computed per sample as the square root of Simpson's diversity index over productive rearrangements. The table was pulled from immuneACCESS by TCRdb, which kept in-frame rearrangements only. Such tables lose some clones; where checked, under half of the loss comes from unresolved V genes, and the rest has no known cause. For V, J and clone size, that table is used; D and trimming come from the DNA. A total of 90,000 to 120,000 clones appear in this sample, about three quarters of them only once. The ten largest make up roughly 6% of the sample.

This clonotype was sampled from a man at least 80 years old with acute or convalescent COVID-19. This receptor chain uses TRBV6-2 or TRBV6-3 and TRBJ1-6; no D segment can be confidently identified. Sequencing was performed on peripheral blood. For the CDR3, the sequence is CASSYRNSPLHF. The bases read TGTGCCAGCAGTTATCGGAATTCACCCCTCCACTTT.